This T cell receptor beta chain derives from a study of cytomegalovirus exposure and HLA in healthy donors. Note on this clone: Its antigen is not known.

Using immunoSEQ multiplex PCR, the repertoire was profiled, and TCRdb retains in-frame clones only, with some absent. Of approximately 170,000 clones in the sample, 85% were seen once. Broader study findings: Rarity characterized most TCR sequences, yet some public TCRs appeared in many donors.

The CDR3 runs to 12 residues. CDR1 is SNHLY and CDR2 is FYNNEI in the germline V gene. The J segment lost 10 bases and the V segment lost 5 bases, leaving 6 bases of the junction unmatched. What was sequenced was PBMCs. This chain links TRBV2 with TRBJ1-1, with TRBD1 matching over 8 bases. This TCR came from a young man in good health and CMV-seropositive. For the CDR3, the DNA is TGTGCCAGCAGTCCGGACAGGGAGACAGCTTTCTTT. This gives the protein CASSPDRETAFF. Supplemented by reference TRBV2 and TRBJ1-1, the full variable domain reads EPEVTQTPSHQVTQMGQEVILRCVPISNHLYFYWYRQILGQKVEFLVSFYNNEISEKSEIFDDQFSVERPDGSNFTLKIRSTKLEDSAMYFCASSPDRETAFFGQGTRLTVV.